This T cell receptor beta chain was sequenced in a study of beta chain features in type 1 diabetes. The authors reverse transcribed all of the isolated RNA, so sequencing captured expressed TCRB transcripts. Some clones are missing from TCRdb's copy, which holds only in-frame ones; the method was immunoSEQ multiplex PCR. This repertoire shows 350,000 to 400,000 clones, around 16% found once; its top ten account for 0.019%. The V gene lost 3 bases and the J gene lost 6 bases, with 10 bases spanning the gap. The CDR3 is 13 residues long. CDR1 and CDR2 (germline): LNHNV, YYDKDF (reference sequence). The study, taken as a whole, reports: Compared with healthy donors, patients appeared to share more similar naive, central memory and regulatory TCRB repertoires.

As to this clone: The antigen is not known.

The sequence was obtained from a woman between 18 and 30 years old in good health. The chain carries TRBV15 and TRBJ2-3; D unresolved. The specimen was naive CD4+ T cells from blood. CDR3 in DNA: TGTGCCACCAGCAGGACCTTCAGGGATACGCAGTATTTT. Encoded protein: CATSRTFRDTQYF. Looking up the rest from reference TRBV15 and TRBJ2-3 gives the full variable domain: DAMVIQNPRYQVTQFGKPVTLSCSQTLNHNVMYWYQQKSSQAPKLLFHYYDKDFNNEADTPDNFQSRRPNTSFCFLDIRSPGLGDTAMYLCATSRTFRDTQYFGPGTRLTVL.